The 7 T cell receptor beta chains below were found in one sample sequenced in a study of T cell responses to AZD1222 COVID-19 vaccine (dated by TCRdb to about 2021). In the paper's terms, the time point label means: baseline before first vaccination. The library was made by the immunoSEQ multiplex PCR assay. Here the immuneACCESS table is served through TCRdb, limited to in-frame sequences with V and J called. Missing clones are a known gap in these copies; in checked studies unresolved V genes cover under half, and the rest lacks a known reason. This sample has around 200,000 clones in its table, and approximately 86% of those were observed once. The ten largest make up approximately 7.7% of the sample. The sequencing used peripheral blood, collected on day 0 of AZD1222 vaccination. These receptors came from an adult in good health.

The chain is built from TRBV3-1 (or the pseudogene TRBV3-2) and TRBJ1-1, with TRBD1 identical over 11 bases. From germline, CDR1 is LGHDT and CDR2 YNNKEL (reference sequence). Germline trimming cut 3 bases from V and 6 bases from J; bases unmatched to any gene: 0. This CDR3 has 13 residues. The DNA of the CDR3 is TGTGCCAGCAGCCAGGGACAGGGGGCTGAAGCTTTCTTT. It translates to CASSQGQGAEAFF.

The rearrangement joins TRBV6-2 or TRBV6-3 to TRBJ1-5; TRBD1 matches at 7 bases. This CDR3 region has 19 residues. The V gene end was trimmed by 2 bases and the J gene end by 4 bases; junction bases not matched to a gene: 17. Looked up from germline, CDR1 is MNHEY and CDR2 is SVGEGT. The CDR3 region is CASSYPTDRARPPNQPQHF. The CDR3 bases are TGTGCCAGCAGTTACCCTACCGACAGGGCCCGGCCACCTAATCAGCCCCAGCATTTT.

Only one count was recorded for this clone. This sequence joins TRBV2 and TRBJ1-2, with D unresolved. Per germline, CDR1 SNHLY and CDR2 FYNNEI. The CDR3 has 11 amino acids. The ends were cut back, 6 bases at V and 4 bases at J, with 6 bases in the middle. CDR3 DNA sequence: TGTGCCAGCAGGGCAGTCTATGGCTACACCTTC. Translated: CASRAVYGYTF.

The chain couples TRBV11-3 to TRBJ2-5; 7 bases are a match to TRBD1. The germline V gene encodes CDR1 SGHNT and CDR2 YENEEA. CDR3 length: 17 amino acids. After removal of 3 bases from V and 2 bases from J, the junction contained 12 bases not matched to a gene. The CDR3 nucleotides are TGTGCCAGCAGCTTTTTTCCCAGGGGGATTAGTCAAGAGACCCAGTACTTC. It specifies CASSFFPRGISQETQYF.

This rearrangement joins TRBV6-2 or TRBV6-3 to TRBJ1-5; D is unclear. Germline-derived CDR1 and CDR2 are MNHEY and SVGEGT. The CDR3 loop spans 14 amino acids. V shed 6 bases and J shed 7 bases, with 16 bases lying between them. The CDR3: CASSDLVWGQPQHF. The CDR3 bases are TGTGCCAGCAGCGATTTGGTGTGGGGACAGCCCCAGCATTTT.

J is TRBJ2-5 and V is TRBV7-8, with 8 bases fitting TRBD1. V gave up 4 bases and J gave up 2 bases; unmatched junction bases: 9. The CDR3 covers 16 residues. Looked up from germline, CDR1 is SGHVS and CDR2 is FQNEAQ. The CDR3 sequence: CASSSDDRGAQETQYF. The CDR3 coding sequence is TGTGCCAGCAGCTCAGACGACAGGGGAGCACAAGAGACCCAGTACTTC. The variable domain in full, completed from reference TRBV7-8 and TRBJ2-5, reads GAGVSQSPRYKVAKRGQDVALRCDPISGHVSLFWYQQALGQGPEFLTYFQNEAQLDKSGLPSDRFFAERPEGSVSTLKIQRTQQEDSAVYLCASSSDDRGAQETQYFGPGTRLLVL.

V and J are TRBV5-1 and TRBJ1-1; TRBD1 might be the D (5 bases). V lost 1 base and J lost 5, with 21 bases in between. The CDR3 has 17 residues. CDR1 is SGHRS, CDR2 YFSETQ, per germline. CDR3 sequence reads: CASSLLTRGRGPTEAFF. The CDR3 DNA sequence: TGCGCCAGCAGCTTGTTGACGAGGGGTCGCGGACCAACTGAAGCTTTCTTT.